This is a list of T cell receptor beta chains from one sample in a study of PD-1 blockade in classical Hodgkin lymphoma. Libraries were prepared by immunoSEQ multiplex PCR; TCRdb keeps only in-frame clonotypes and omits some of them. Seen here are roughly 61,000 clones, approximately 90% observed once, and the top ten hold about 10%. Sequences were derived from peripheral blood mononuclear cells (PBMCs), sampled before the second cycle of nivolumab. These receptors all come from a human donor with classical Hodgkin lymphoma. Both conserved end residues are part of each CDR3. The order of the fields is J gene, clone size, V gene, D gene, CDR3 protein, CDR3 DNA. The D gene is left open where the match is weak. Expanded clones get a size class; other rows say once, few or many, or leave the size out.

>TRBJ2-1|-|TRBV7-3|-
CASSSLGYNEQFF
TGTGCCAGCAGTTCTCTAGGTTACAATGAGCAGTTCTTC
>TRBJ2-7|-|TRBV5-1|TRBD2
CASSLTAGNYEQYF
TGCGCCAGCAGCTTGACAGCGGGGAACTACGAGCAGTACTTC
>TRBJ1-2|-|TRBV9|TRBD1
CASSAGTGVNYGYTF
TGTGCCAGCAGCGCGGGGACAGGGGTTAACTATGGCTACACCTTC
>TRBJ2-1|-|TRBV6-6|TRBD2
CASSLTSGSNNEQFF
TGTGCCAGCAGTCTGACTAGCGGGAGTAACAATGAGCAGTTCTTC
>TRBJ2-2|-|TRBV4-2|-
CASSQVAAAPGELFF
TGTGCCAGCAGCCAAGTTGCAGCGGCCCCCGGGGAGCTGTTTTTT
>TRBJ2-1|few|TRBV29-1|TRBD2
CSTPASGHNEQFF
TGCAGCACTCCCGCTAGCGGACACAATGAGCAGTTCTTC
>TRBJ2-3|-|TRBV9|-
CASSVEGDPGTDTQYF
TGTGCCAGCAGCGTCGAGGGGGATCCGGGCACAGATACGCAGTATTTT
>TRBJ2-1|-|TRBV6-1|TRBD1
CASSPGQGFYNEQFF
TGTGCCAGCAGTCCAGGACAGGGTTTTTACAATGAGCAGTTCTTC
>TRBJ2-3|once|TRBV10-1|-
CASTRKYIITDTQYF
TGCGCCAGCACCCGAAAATACATAATCACAGATACGCAGTATTTT
>TRBJ2-2|-|TRBV4-2|-
CASSPPGRGELFF
TGTGCCAGCAGCCCCCCGGGACGCGGGGAGCTGTTTTTT
>TRBJ1-4|once|TRBV5-6|-
CASSLWGSNEKLFF
TGTGCCAGCAGCTTGTGGGGTTCTAATGAAAAACTGTTTTTT
>TRBJ2-2|-|TRBV7-6|-
CASSTAGLAYTGELFF
TGTGCCAGCAGCACCGCGGGGTTAGCCTACACCGGGGAGCTGTTTTTT
>TRBJ1-3|-|TRBV18|-
CASSQGGPSGNTIYF
TGTGCCAGCTCACAGGGGGGACCCTCTGGAAACACCATATATTTT
>TRBJ1-2|-|TRBV5-1|-
CASSLGPHTVYGYTF
TGCGCCAGCAGCTTGGGCCCGCACACAGTGTATGGCTACACCTTC
>TRBJ2-3|few|TRBV6-5|TRBD2
CASSYRGSADTQYF
TGTGCCAGCAGTTACCGCGGGAGCGCAGATACGCAGTATTTT
>TRBJ2-1|-|TRBV7-2|TRBD2
CASSLLAGGAYNEQFF
TGTGCCAGCAGCCTGCTAGCGGGAGGCGCCTACAATGAGCAGTTCTTC
>TRBJ2-3|once|TRBV28|-
CASSPGLRDTQYF
TGTGCCAGCAGTCCCGGGCTGCGAGATACGCAGTATTTT
>TRBJ1-4|-|TRBV25-1|TRBD1
CASSEAHDRAKLFF
TGTGCCAGCAGTGAAGCTCATGACAGGGCAAAACTGTTTTTT
>TRBJ1-4|-|TRBV28|-
CASSFRRGRVTNEKLFF
TGTGCCAGCAGTTTCCGGAGGGGCCGAGTGACTAATGAAAAACTGTTTTTT
>TRBJ1-5|-|TRBV30|-
CAWSVPGISNQPQHF
TGTGCCTGGAGTGTACCCGGGATTAGCAATCAGCCCCAGCATTTT
>TRBJ2-7|-|TRBV20-1|-
CSARPLYEQYF
TGCAGTGCTAGGCCACTCTACGAGCAGTACTTC
>TRBJ2-5|-|TRBV7-8|-
CASSLAVGQQETQYF
TGTGCCAGCAGCTTAGCAGTCGGGCAGCAAGAGACCCAGTACTTC